This is a list of T cell receptor beta chains from one sample in a study of cytomegalovirus exposure and HLA in healthy donors. Measured with immunoSEQ multiplex PCR; TCRdb has only the in-frame clones, and not every one. The data show under 200,000 clones, 75% to 80% seen once. The sequenced material came from PBMCs. All receptors derive from a woman in her thirties or forties in good health and CMV-seropositive. CDR3s include the opening cysteine and the closing phenylalanine or tryptophan. D genes are given only for firm matches. Size tells how often a clone was seen (once, few, many) or the class of an expanded clone, and some rows leave it out.

d_call clone_size j_call v_call cdr3_aa cdr3_nt
- - TRBJ1-2 TRBV4-1 CASSQLQTEGGYTF TGCGCCAGCAGCCAACTACAGACGGAGGGTGGCTACACCTTC
TRBD2 - TRBJ2-5 TRBV2 CASSEGLAGETQYF TGTGCCAGCAGTGAAGGACTAGCGGGGGAGACCCAGTACTTC
- - TRBJ2-5 TRBV2 CASRLAGETQYF TGTGCCAGCAGACTAGCCGGGGAGACCCAGTACTTC
- - TRBJ1-1 TRBV25-1 CASQDRMNTEAFF TGTGCCAGCCAGGATCGAATGAACACTGAAGCTTTCTTT
- - TRBJ2-2 TRBV25-1 CASSLQGTVTGELFF TGTGCCAGCAGTCTCCAGGGGACGGTGACCGGGGAGCTGTTTTTT
- - TRBJ2-7 TRBV19 CASSGPPGLSLYEQYF TGTGCCAGTAGTGGGCCTCCGGGACTCTCCCTCTACGAGCAGTACTTC
- - TRBJ2-5 TRBV5-1 CASSLVTGWWETQYF TGCGCCAGCAGCTTGGTTACAGGGTGGTGGGAGACCCAGTACTTC
TRBD2 few TRBJ2-3 TRBV2 CASSNLAGGLNTQYF TGTGCCAGCAGTAATCTAGCGGGGGGGCTTAATACGCAGTATTTT
- - TRBJ1-1 TRBV5-1 CASSLDTGMNTEAFF TGCGCCAGCAGCTTGGATACAGGAATGAACACTGAAGCTTTCTTT
- - TRBJ2-2 TRBV18 CASSPDRNTGELFF TGTGCCAGCTCACCCGACAGGAACACCGGGGAGCTGTTTTTT
TRBD2 few TRBJ2-3 TRBV5-4 CASSSGLAGGTDTQYF TGTGCCAGCAGCTCTGGACTAGCGGGGGGCACAGATACGCAGTATTTT
- - TRBJ2-5 TRBV11-3 CASSLNEETQYF TGTGCCAGCAGCTTAAATGAGGAGACCCAGTACTTC
- - TRBJ2-1 TRBV12-5 CASGLVLWEAGRRNEQFF TGTGCTAGTGGTTTGGTACTGTGGGAGGCGGGTCGACGAAATGAGCAGTTCTTC
TRBD1 - TRBJ2-7 TRBV5-1 CASSRSGQGAYEQYF TGCGCCAGCAGCAGGAGCGGACAGGGGGCGTACGAGCAGTACTTC
- - TRBJ2-3 TRBV14 CASSTTGLGLGTQYF TGTGCCAGCAGTACGACAGGTCTTGGCCTGGGTACGCAGTATTTT
- - TRBJ1-4 TRBV2 CASRWGGMANEKLFF TGTGCCAGCAGGTGGGGGGGGATGGCTAATGAAAAACTGTTTTTT
- - TRBJ1-4 TRBV29-1 CSGQGHLNEKLFF TGCAGCGGCCAGGGACACCTCAATGAAAAACTGTTTTTT
- - TRBJ1-1 TRBV7-9 CASSLSGSGMGEAFF TGTGCCAGCAGCTTAAGTGGATCAGGGATGGGTGAAGCTTTCTTT
TRBD1 - TRBJ1-6 TRBV30 CAWSLRDRDSPLHF TGTGCCTGGAGCCTCCGAGACAGGGACTCACCCCTCCACTTT
- - TRBJ2-7 TRBV9 CASSVSGATYEQYF TGTGCCAGCAGCGTTTCAGGGGCCACCTACGAGCAGTACTTC
- - TRBJ2-7 TRBV6-5 CASSPGLGAKKQYF TGTGCCAGCAGTCCAGGACTGGGTGCTAAGAAGCAGTACTTC
- - TRBJ2-7 TRBV7-9 CASRGYYEQYF TGTGCCAGCCGGGGGTACTACGAGCAGTACTTC
- few TRBJ1-2 TRBV7-9 CSSSREGYGYTF TGTTCCAGCAGCAGGGAGGGGTATGGCTACACCTTC
TRBD1 - TRBJ1-2 TRBV28 CASSNTGGDGYTF TGTGCCAGCAGTAACACAGGGGGTGACGGCTACACCTTC
TRBD1 - TRBJ1-2 TRBV28 CASNSFSGQGGYGYTF TGTGCCAGCAACTCATTTTCCGGACAGGGGGGCTATGGCTACACCTTC
- - TRBJ1-2 TRBV19 CASSSGSGWEGYTF TGTGCCAGTAGTAGCGGGTCCGGGTGGGAAGGCTACACCTTC
TRBD1 once TRBJ2-5 TRBV30 CAWSTSGTEKTQYF TGTGCCTGGAGTACCTCCGGGACAGAAAAGACCCAGTACTTC
TRBD1 - TRBJ1-1 TRBV6-1 CASSLTGTGTFF TGTGCCAGCAGCCTGACAGGGACGGGAACTTTCTTT
TRBD1 - TRBJ1-1 TRBV5-5 CASSLGTGGTEAFF TGTGCCAGCAGCTTGGGGACAGGGGGGACTGAAGCTTTCTTT
- - TRBJ2-7 TRBV27 CASSSNRELYEQYF TGTGCCAGCAGTTCCAACAGGGAGCTCTACGAGCAGTACTTC
- - TRBJ2-7 TRBV7-2 CASSSSIRGSEQYF TGTGCCAGCAGCTCCAGCATTAGAGGAAGCGAGCAGTACTTC
- - TRBJ1-2 TRBV27 CASSFYGHSARYTF TGTGCCAGCAGTTTCTACGGACACTCTGCTCGCTACACCTTC